The 18 T cell receptor beta chains below were found in one sample sequenced in a study of blood T cell repertoires in COVID-19. Sequencing was performed with immunoSEQ multiplex PCR; in TCRdb, only in-frame clones are kept and a portion is missing. This sample carries more than 95,000 clones, around four fifths of them seen once, and the ten largest clones take about 5%. The sequenced sample was peripheral blood. The receptors shown here come from a man aged 60 to 75 with acute or convalescent COVID-19.

This sequence joins TRBV12-3 or TRBV12-4 and TRBJ2-2, with D possibly matching TRBD1 (5 bases). This CDR3 spans 13 amino acids. V was cut by 3 bases and J by 5 bases, with 7 bases left in between. CDR3 amino acids: CASSLTETGELFF. Written as DNA, the CDR3 is TGTGCCAGCAGTTTGACAGAGACCGGGGAGCTGTTTTTT.

J is TRBJ1-5 and V is TRBV30, with D tentatively TRBD1 (5 bases). The germline CDR1 and CDR2 sequences are GTSNPN and SVGIG (reference sequence). V was shortened by 4 bases and J by 0 bases, with 10 bases between the two germline ends. CDR3 size: 14 residues. The CDR3 DNA is TGTGCCTGGATGGGGCAGGGTAGCAATCAGCCCCAGCATTTT. Its translation: CAWMGQGSNQPQHF.

The genes are TRBV27 and TRBJ1-1; a weak D match, TRBD1 (5 bases). This CDR3 comprises 14 residues. Germline-derived CDR1 and CDR2 are MNHEY and SMNVEV (reference sequence). The ends were cut back, 2 bases at V and 2 bases at J, with 9 bases in the middle. CDR3 loop: CASSLKGSNTEAFF. The CDR3, as DNA: TGTGCCAGCAGTTTAAAGGGGTCTAACACTGAAGCTTTCTTT.

V is TRBV20-1 and J is TRBJ2-3; D is perhaps TRBD2 (5 bases). Germline CDR1 and CDR2: DFQATT and SNEGSKA (reference sequence). V was clipped by 3 bases and J by 5 bases, with 6 bases between them. The CDR3 loop spans 11 amino acids. CDR3 sequence reads: CSASREDTQYF. The CDR3 region has the DNA TGCAGTGCTAGTCGGGAAGATACGCAGTATTTT.

CDR3 amino acids: CASSPLGASGNTIYF. In nucleotides, the CDR3 is TGTGCCAGCTCACCACTAGGAGCCTCTGGAAACACCATATATTTT. V and J are TRBV18 and TRBJ1-3; no firm D call. Germline CDR1 and CDR2: KGHSH and LQKENI. Trimming removed 1 base at V and 0 bases at J, with 7 bases between. This CDR3 comprises 15 residues.

The rearrangement joins TRBV18 to TRBJ1-5; the match to TRBD1 covers 8 bases. The CDR3 contains 15 residues. The trim removed 3 bases at V and 3 bases at J, leaving 4 bases unmatched. Germline lookup yields CDR1 KGHSH and CDR2 LQKENI. The CDR3 DNA reads as TGTGCCAGCTCACCGGGGGACAGGACCAATCAGCCCCAGCATTTT. This translates into CASSPGDRTNQPQHF.

This chain joins TRBV7-2 and TRBJ2-7; 7 nucleotides agree with TRBD1. The CDR3 loop spans 12 amino acids. After removal of 4 bases from V and 5 bases from J, the junction contained 2 bases not matched to a gene. Germline V gene lookup returns CDR1 SGHTA and CDR2 FQGNSA. Here the CDR3 DNA reads TGTGCCAGCAGCTCGACAGGGCACGAGCAGTACTTC. Protein: CASSSTGHEQYF.

The V gene is TRBV4-2, the J gene TRBJ1-1, with TRBD1 identical over 7 bases. The CDR3 length is 15 residues. V lost 1 base, J lost 7 bases, and 9 bases stayed unmatched. Germline V lookup: CDR1 LGHNA, CDR2 YNFKEQ. The CDR3 DNA sequence: TGTGCCAGCAGCCAAGCAGCGAACCGGGACAGTGAAGCTTTCTTT. Its protein is CASSQAANRDSEAFF.

This clone was recorded only once. The chain joins TRBV6-5 to TRBJ2-7; TRBD1 is a possible D gene (6 bases). The ends were cut back, 0 bases at V and 4 bases at J, with 10 bases in the middle. The germline V gene has CDR1 MNHEY and CDR2 SVGAGI. The CDR3 is made up of 14 amino acids. CDR3 loop: CASSYSARGYEQYF. The CDR3 region has the DNA TGTGCCAGCAGTTACTCTGCCAGGGGATACGAGCAGTACTTC.

This clone is a singleton in its sample. In DNA, the CDR3 is TGTGCCAGCAGCTCAGACAGAGATCAGCCCCAGCATTTT. Translation: CASSSDRDQPQHF. The chain uses TRBV12-3 or TRBV12-4 and TRBJ1-5, with a weak D call TRBD1 (5 bases). The CDR3 runs to 13 residues. Trimming stripped 6 bases from V and 5 bases from J, with 11 bases between.

This clone came up once. This chain links TRBV14 with TRBJ2-1, with D unclear. The V gene lost 4 bases and the J gene lost 6 bases, with 4 bases spanning the gap. The length of the CDR3 is 11 residues. Germline V CDR1 and CDR2: SGHDN, FVKESK. The CDR3 is CASSPLNEQFF. CDR3 in DNA: TGTGCCAGCAGCCCCCTCAATGAGCAGTTCTTC.

The V call is TRBV28, the J call TRBJ1-5, with D hard to call. This CDR3 contains 13 residues. V lost 6 bases, J lost 5 bases, and 11 bases lay in between. Germline loops: CDR1 MDHEN, CDR2 SYDVKM. In nucleotides, the CDR3 is TGTGCCAGCAGGGCCAGCCGGGATCAGCCCCAGCATTTT. Amino acids: CASRASRDQPQHF. Supplemented by reference TRBV28 and TRBJ1-5, the full variable domain reads DVKVTQSSRYLVKRTGEKVFLECVQDMDHENMFWYRQDPGLGLRLIYFSYDVKMKEKGDIPEGYSVSREKKERFSLILESASTNQTSMYLCASRASRDQPQHFGDGTRLSIL.

This rearrangement joins TRBV6-5 to TRBJ1-2, with D maybe TRBD1 (6 bases). Germline values: CDR1 MNHEY, CDR2 SVGAGI. The germline V and J ends were trimmed by 2 bases and 4 bases, with 14 bases remaining between them. CDR3 length: 15 amino acids. As DNA, the CDR3 is TGTGCCAGCAGTTACGGCCTCCGGGGGGCCTATGGCTACACCTTC. Translated, it gives CASSYGLRGAYGYTF.

CDR3 nucleotide sequence: TGTGCCAGCAGTAGGAGTGGAAACACCATATATTTT. It encodes CASSRSGNTIYF. V is TRBV28 and J is TRBJ1-3; D unclear. CDR1 and CDR2 (germline): MDHEN, SYDVKM. V was trimmed by 5 bases and J by 3 bases, leaving 5 bases between them. This CDR3 spans 12 amino acids.

The chain combines TRBV14 with TRBJ1-1; D is ambiguous. V was cut by 0 bases and J by 0 bases, with 8 bases left in between. CDR1 and CDR2 (germline): SGHDN, FVKESK. This CDR3 is built from 15 residues. The DNA of the CDR3 is TGTGCCAGCAGCCAAGAGTTGGCCCTGAACACTGAAGCTTTCTTT. Protein product: CASSQELALNTEAFF.

The chain employs TRBV6-6 and TRBJ1-2; TRBD1 aligns across 7 bases. CDR3 size: 13 residues. Per germline, CDR1 MNHNY and CDR2 SVGAGI (reference sequence). Unmatched junction bases numbered 11, after V lost 8 bases and J lost 8 bases. Here the CDR3 DNA reads TGTGCCAGCCGGCCTACAGGGGAACGAGGCTACACCTTC. Protein: CASRPTGERGYTF.

The V call is TRBV6-5, the J call TRBJ1-6, with 9 nucleotides matching TRBD1. Per the germline V gene, CDR1 is MNHEY and CDR2 is SVGAGI. This CDR3 has 14 residues. V shed 2 bases, J shed 10 bases, and the junction held 3 bases outside the gene matches. In DNA, the CDR3 is TGTGCCAGCAGTTACGGACAGGGGAACTCACCCCTCCACTTT. Its protein is CASSYGQGNSPLHF.

CDR3 sequence: CASSKPSWTGRTCTTNEKLFF. CDR3 DNA sequence: TGTGCCAGCAGCAAACCCTCCTGGACAGGGCGGACGTGCACAACTAATGAAAAACTGTTTTTT. The rearrangement links TRBV21-1 to TRBJ1-4; whether TRBD1, the table's D call, matches the DNA was not checked. TRBV21-1 has pseudogene status. The CDR3 is made up of 21 amino acids.